Below, 14 T cell receptor beta chains from the same sample are listed, as sequenced in a study of cytomegalovirus exposure and HLA in healthy donors. The primer mix had 60 Vbeta and 13 Jbeta primers. Sequencing used immunoSEQ multiplex PCR; TCRdb keeps in-frame clones, though not all of them. Of some 130,000 clones listed, around 86% were seen once; the top ten hold around 8.1%. The sample consisted of PBMCs. Receptors originate from a woman aged 50 to 65 in good health and CMV-seropositive.

V usage is TRBV10-2 and J usage is TRBJ2-1, with 7 nucleotides matching TRBD2. Germline values: CDR1 WSHSY, CDR2 SAAADI. CDR3 length: 16 residues. The V segment lost 6 bases and the J segment 0 bases; nucleotides outside the gene matches: 8. CDR3 residues: CASRASGSSSYNEQFF. The CDR3 DNA sequence: TGCGCCAGCAGAGCTAGCGGTTCAAGCTCCTACAATGAGCAGTTCTTC.

This chain uses TRBV6-6 with TRBJ2-7; 9 bases agree with TRBD2. CDR3 length: 16 residues. CDR1 and CDR2 from the germline V gene are MNHNY and SVGAGI (reference sequence). The junction had 11 bases not matched to a gene; V was cut back by 8 bases and J by 0 bases. CDR3 residues: CASFGLAGLSSYEQYF. DNA for the CDR3: TGTGCCAGCTTTGGGCTAGCGGGACTTAGCTCCTACGAGCAGTACTTC.

This chain joins TRBV7-9 and TRBJ1-6; D is ambiguous. V was trimmed by 4 bases and J by 9 bases, leaving 7 bases between them. The CDR3 covers 12 residues. Germline V CDR1 and CDR2: SEHNR, FQNEAQ (reference sequence). The CDR3 DNA is TGTGCCAGCAGCTCGACTGGTTCACCCCTCCACTTT. Amino acids: CASSSTGSPLHF.

This clone occurred a few times. The chain is built from TRBV28 and TRBJ1-2, with a tentative D call TRBD1 (5 bases). Germline V gene data show CDR1 as MDHEN and CDR2 as SYDVKM. The CDR3 contains 14 residues. Between the trimmed V and J ends, which lost 4 bases and 2 bases, there was a span of 11 bases. The CDR3 region has the DNA TGTGCCAGCAGTTCTCCGACAGAAAACTATGGCTACACCTTC. Its protein product is CASSSPTENYGYTF.

This clone has a single count. This sequence joins TRBV29-1 and TRBJ2-7, with TRBD2 matching over 7 bases. V shed 6 bases, J shed 6 bases, and the junction held 8 bases outside the gene matches. Germline V gene data show CDR1 as SQVTM and CDR2 as ANQGSEA. The CDR3 consists of 12 residues. In nucleotides, the CDR3 is TGCAGCGTAAGGACTAGAAACAGCGAGCAGTACTTC. Its translation: CSVRTRNSEQYF.

The CDR3 DNA reads as TGTGCCAGCAGCTTGGCAGGGACCGGGAGCTATGGCTACACCTTC. It encodes CASSLAGTGSYGYTF. The V gene is TRBV5-4, the J gene TRBJ1-2; D may be TRBD1 (5 bases). Looked up from germline, CDR1 is SGHNT and CDR2 is YYREEE (reference sequence). The CDR3 is 15 amino acids. V shed 0 bases and J shed 4 bases, with 13 bases lying between them.

This chain joins TRBV4-1 and TRBJ2-2; D is perhaps TRBD1 (7 bases). The CDR3 consists of 17 residues. Germline V gives CDR1 MGHRA, CDR2 YSYEKL. V lost 2 bases and J lost 0, with 13 bases in between. The CDR3 reads CASSQSGGSSNTGELFF. The CDR3 region has the DNA TGCGCCAGCAGCCAATCAGGGGGGAGTTCGAACACCGGGGAGCTGTTTTTT.

The chain recombines TRBV30 with TRBJ1-6, with 7 bases aligning to TRBD1. The CDR3 is 13 residues long. Trimming cost V 4 bases and J 8 bases; bases outside gene matches: 5. Germline V gene data show CDR1 as GTSNPN and CDR2 as SVGIG (reference sequence). The CDR3 loop is CAWMGQGDSPLHF. The CDR3 DNA follows: TGTGCCTGGATGGGGCAGGGGGATTCACCCCTCCACTTT.

The genes are TRBV5-1 and TRBJ2-3; the D gene is possibly TRBD2 (6 bases). Trimming cost V 4 bases and J 10 bases, with 13 bases left between them. Looked up from germline, CDR1 is SGHRS and CDR2 is YFSETQ. The CDR3 length is 12 residues. This CDR3 reads CASSPGTGAQYF. The CDR3 DNA reads TGCGCCAGCAGCCCGGGGACTGGGGCGCAGTATTTT.

This clone has a single count. This rearrangement joins TRBV14 to TRBJ1-5; 9 bases map to TRBD1. The CDR3 is made up of 14 amino acids. Per germline, CDR1 SGHDN and CDR2 FVKESK. V shed 2 bases and J 5 bases; nucleotides not matched to a gene: 1. This chain's CDR3 is CASSQTGGDQPQHF. The CDR3 bases are TGTGCCAGCAGCCAAACAGGGGGCGATCAGCCCCAGCATTTT.

V gene TRBV30 combines with J gene TRBJ1-6; unclear D gene. The CDR3 is 10 residues long. Germline V gene lookup returns CDR1 GTSNPN and CDR2 SVGIG (reference sequence). Deletions cut 5 bases from V and 14 bases from J, with 10 bases between. The CDR3 loop reads CAWSRSTLHF. The CDR3 nucleotides read TGTGCCTGGTCACGGTCGACCCTCCACTTT.

The chain links TRBV4-3 to TRBJ2-5; 8 nucleotides agree with TRBD1. The DNA end favors TRBJ2-7, so the J call may be wrong. The CDR3 has 14 amino acids. Germline V CDR1 and CDR2: LGHNA, YSLEER. CDR3 nucleotide sequence: TGCGCCAGCAGCCAAGGGACAGGGCCCTACGAGCAGTACTTC. It translates to CASSQGTGPYEQYF.

The chain links TRBV5-6 to TRBJ1-1; the match to TRBD1 covers 8 bases. V gave up 4 bases and J gave up 0 bases; unmatched junction bases: 11. This CDR3 is 17 amino acids long. Looked up from germline, CDR1 is SGHDT and CDR2 is YYEEEE. The CDR3 loop reads CASSRTDRGSMNTEAFF. CDR3 nucleotides: TGTGCCAGCAGCCGAACAGACAGGGGATCCATGAACACTGAAGCTTTCTTT.

This clone appeared once. The rearrangement joins TRBV5-4 to TRBJ2-6, with 7 bases aligning to TRBD1. The V gene end was trimmed by 4 bases and the J gene end by 2 bases; junction bases not matched to a gene: 6. The CDR3 sequence is 16 residues long. Germline CDR1 is SGHNT and CDR2 is YYREEE (reference sequence). The CDR3 nucleotides read TGTGCCAGCAGCGTGACAGGGAGAGCTGGGGCCAACGTCCTGACTTTC. Translation gives CASSVTGRAGANVLTF.